Listed here are 14 T cell receptor beta chains from one sample, sequenced in a study of control samples from healthy donors and cancer patients. TCRdb's table, derived via immunoSEQ multiplex PCR, lists solely in-frame clones and lacks some. The sample consists of 130,000 or so clones, around nine tenths of them appearing once. Material: blood. These receptor sequences come from a man between 45 and 60 years old in good health.

This chain connects TRBV6-6 to TRBJ1-2, with 7 bases that match TRBD1. Germline values: CDR1 MNHNY, CDR2 SVGAGI (reference sequence). The CDR3 loop spans 15 amino acids. J gave up 3 bases and V 5 bases, and 9 bases lay outside the gene matches. The DNA of the CDR3 is TGTGCCAGCAGTCGTGACAGGGTACGCGACTATGGCTACACCTTC. It is translated as CASSRDRVRDYGYTF.

The chain joins TRBV7-3 to TRBJ1-1; D is uncertain. Germline lookup yields CDR1 SGHTA and CDR2 FQGTGA. The CDR3 extends over 13 amino acids. The V end lost 5 bases, the J end lost 2 bases, and 9 bases lay between the germline ends. CDR3 nucleotide sequence: TGTGCCAGCAGCCCCCACCACAACACTGAAGCTTTCTTT. It translates to CASSPHHNTEAFF.

This clone was observed a handful of times. The chain uses TRBV4-1 and TRBJ1-1; D unclear. CDR3 length: 13 residues. Trimming took 6 bases from V and 3 from J, leaving 11 bases between them. Germline loops: CDR1 MGHRA, CDR2 YSYEKL. As DNA, the CDR3 is TGCGCCAGCAGATGGGCGCAGGACACTGAAGCTTTCTTT. Translated: CASRWAQDTEAFF.

V and J are TRBV19 and TRBJ2-1; 9 nucleotides line up with TRBD2. This CDR3 has 15 amino acids. Looked up from germline, CDR1 is LNHDA and CDR2 is SQIVND (reference sequence). V lost 5 bases, J lost 7 bases, and 9 bases stayed unmatched. In DNA, the CDR3 is TGTGCCAGTAGTCACCGACTAGCGGATCGGAATGAGCAGTTCTTC. The encoded protein is CASSHRLADRNEQFF. The whole variable domain, remainder taken from reference TRBV19 and TRBJ2-1, is DGGITQSPKYLFRKEGQNVTLSCEQNLNHDAMYWYRQDPGQGLRLIYYSQIVNDFQKGDIAEGYSVSREKKESFPLTVTSAQKNPTAFYLCASSHRLADRNEQFFGPGTRLTVL.

The J gene is TRBJ1-1, the V gene TRBV5-1; perhaps TRBD1 as D (6 bases). The CDR3 consists of 15 residues. The V and J ends lost 4 bases and 0 bases respectively, with 13 bases between them. Germline values: CDR1 SGHRS, CDR2 YFSETQ. CDR3 nucleotide sequence: TGCGCCAGCAGCCGATCGGACAGTGTGAACACTGAAGCTTTCTTT. Amino acid sequence: CASSRSDSVNTEAFF.

This clone has only a few counts. This chain joins TRBV3-1 (or the pseudogene TRBV3-2) and TRBJ1-3; D is undetermined. Trimming removed 1 base from V and 6 bases from J, with 4 bases in between. The V gene's germline CDR1 is LGHDT and CDR2 YNNKEL (reference sequence). The CDR3 has 12 residues. For the CDR3, the DNA is TGTGCCAGCAGCCAAGGGGCAAACACCATATATTTT. Its translation: CASSQGANTIYF.

This sequence joins TRBV28 and TRBJ2-7; 16 bases match TRBD2. The CDR3 is 16 amino acids. V shed 5 bases, J shed 4 bases, and the junction held 5 bases outside the gene matches. Per the germline V gene, CDR1 is MDHEN and CDR2 is SYDVKM. The CDR3 DNA is TGTGCCAGCAGTGTTGGGACTAGCGGGGGGGCGTACGAGCAGTACTTC. This encodes CASSVGTSGGAYEQYF.

This sequence joins TRBV19 and TRBJ1-2; TRBD1 aligns across 7 bases. This CDR3 is 14 amino acids long. The V and J ends lost 4 bases and 2 bases, in that order; junction bases with no gene match: 4. The V gene's germline CDR1 is LNHDA and CDR2 SQIVND (reference sequence). CDR3 coding DNA: TGTGCCAGTAGTAAGGGGACAGCCAACTATGGCTACACCTTC. Translated: CASSKGTANYGYTF.

This chain joins TRBV6-7 and TRBJ1-2; D is unclear. TRBV6-7 is treated as an ORF (open reading frame) with a function not yet certain. CDR3 length: 16 amino acids. The V gene lost 4 bases and the J gene lost 3 bases, with 18 bases spanning the gap. CDR3 protein: CASSSRRWVLYYGYTF. The CDR3 coding sequence is TGTGCCAGCAGTTCCCGCCGCTGGGTCCTTTACTATGGCTACACCTTC.

V and J are TRBV10-3 and TRBJ2-3; D call uncertain. Germline CDR1 and CDR2: ENHRY and SYGVKD. The CDR3 is 15 amino acids. V was cut by 3 bases and J by 5 bases, with 15 bases left in between. The CDR3 region is CAISEGSGRRDTQYF. As DNA, the CDR3 is TGTGCCATCAGTGAAGGGTCCGGTCGCCGAGATACGCAGTATTTT.

The chain couples TRBV28 to TRBJ2-5, with D perhaps matching TRBD2 (6 bases). The germline V gene has CDR1 MDHEN and CDR2 SYDVKM. This CDR3 has 16 amino acids. The germline V and J ends were trimmed by 3 bases and 4 bases, with 18 bases remaining between them. Here the CDR3 DNA reads TGTGCCAGCAGTTTTGGGGGGAAGTGGGGCACAGAGACCCAGTACTTC. It specifies CASSFGGKWGTETQYF. The full variable domain, its missing parts supplied by reference TRBV28 and TRBJ2-5, is DVKVTQSSRYLVKRTGEKVFLECVQDMDHENMFWYRQDPGLGLRLIYFSYDVKMKEKGDIPEGYSVSREKKERFSLILESASTNQTSMYLCASSFGGKWGTETQYFGPGTRLLVL.

The J gene is TRBJ2-7, the V gene TRBV6-6; D is unclear. CDR3 length: 11 residues. CDR1 is MNHNY and CDR2 is SVGAGI in the germline V gene (reference sequence). Trimming took 5 bases from V and 2 from J, leaving 4 bases between them. CDR3 amino acids: CASSHTYEQYF. The CDR3 DNA follows: TGTGCCAGCAGTCACACCTACGAGCAGTACTTC.

This sequence joins TRBV19 and TRBJ1-5, with 7 positions matching TRBD1. The junction had 6 bases not matched to a gene; V was cut back by 10 bases and J by 3 bases. The germline gives CDR1 LNHDA, CDR2 SQIVND (reference sequence). CDR3 length: 13 residues. The CDR3 DNA reads as TGTGCCATTGGGACAGCGATCAATCAGCCCCAGCATTTT. Its protein is CAIGTAINQPQHF.

The chain links TRBV28 to TRBJ2-7; tentatively, D is TRBD2 (6 bases). CDR1 MDHEN and CDR2 SYDVKM come from the germline V gene. V lost 5 bases and J 1 base, leaving 21 bases between the germline ends. The CDR3 totals 17 residues. The CDR3 sequence is CASSPRRTGTLSYEQYF. The CDR3 DNA sequence: TGTGCCAGCAGTCCCCGCAGAACCGGGACTTTATCCTACGAGCAGTACTTC.